This entry features one TCR beta chain sequence. The junction shows a germline mismatch at one end, possibly a read error. This record belongs to a study of T-cell reconstitution after alpha-beta-depleted transplantation in children. Germline-derived CDR1 and CDR2 are SGHTA and FQGNSA. This CDR3 contains 16 residues. Unique molecular identifiers were incorporated into the prepared TCRbeta library. MiXCR, run by TCRdb on the PCR reads, gives a single entry per CDR3 protein. The sample lists some 530,000 distinct CDR3 sequences; around 12% were seen once. The sample in question was PBMCs from the stem cell graft donor, obtained from the stem cell graft. The clonotype comes from a human donor who donated a stem cell graft to a child with combined immunodeficiency. This chain uses TRBV7-2 with TRBJ1-5, with D hard to call. The CDR3 loop reads CGSSPQRVESNQPQHF. In nucleotides, the CDR3 is TGTGGCAGCAGCCCCCAGAGGGTTGAGAGCAATCAGCCCCAGCATTTT.